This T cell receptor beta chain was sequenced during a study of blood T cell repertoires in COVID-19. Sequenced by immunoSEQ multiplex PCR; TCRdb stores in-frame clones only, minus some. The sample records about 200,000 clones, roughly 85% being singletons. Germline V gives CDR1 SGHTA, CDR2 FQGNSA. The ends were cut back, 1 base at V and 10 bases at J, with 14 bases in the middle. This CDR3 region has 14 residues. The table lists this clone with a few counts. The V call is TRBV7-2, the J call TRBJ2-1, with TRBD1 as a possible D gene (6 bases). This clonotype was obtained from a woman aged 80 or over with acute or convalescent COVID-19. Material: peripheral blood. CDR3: CASSLVATGTEQFF. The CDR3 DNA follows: TGTGCCAGCAGCTTAGTGGCAACCGGGACAGAGCAGTTCTTC.